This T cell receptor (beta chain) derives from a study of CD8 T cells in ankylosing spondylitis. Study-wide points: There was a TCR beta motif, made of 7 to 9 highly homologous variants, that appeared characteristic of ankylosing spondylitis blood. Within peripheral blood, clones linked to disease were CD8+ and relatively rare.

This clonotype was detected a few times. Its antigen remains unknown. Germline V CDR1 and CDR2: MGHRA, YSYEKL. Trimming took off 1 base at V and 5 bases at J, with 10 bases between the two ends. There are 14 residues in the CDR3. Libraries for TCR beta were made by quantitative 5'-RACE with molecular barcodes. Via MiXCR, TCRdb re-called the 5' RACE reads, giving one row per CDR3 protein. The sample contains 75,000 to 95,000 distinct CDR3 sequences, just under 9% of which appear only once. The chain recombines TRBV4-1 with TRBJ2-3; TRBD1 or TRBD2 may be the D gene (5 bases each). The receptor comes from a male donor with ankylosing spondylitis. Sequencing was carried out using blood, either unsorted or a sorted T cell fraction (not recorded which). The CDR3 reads CASSQAIGGDTQYF. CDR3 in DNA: TGCGCCAGCAGCCAAGCGATTGGGGGAGATACGCAGTATTTT.